A single sample gave rise to the 28 T cell receptor beta chains below, sequenced in a study of T cell repertoires in cytomegalovirus infection. TCRdb called the reads again in MiXCR, with one record for every CDR3 protein. The profile covers about 68,000 distinct CDR3 sequences, with more than 20% appearing a single time and 79% taken by the ten largest. No cognate antigen is known for these TCRs. Specimen: PBMCs, sequenced either directly or after in vitro stimulation (not recorded which). These receptors were collected from a human donor in good health (CMV status not recorded). Some clones in this sample may be carry-over from other donors' samples.

This clonotype was found a few times. The V gene is TRBV4-1, the J gene TRBJ2-7, with D possibly matching TRBD2 (5 bases). The CDR3 sequence is 16 residues long. V lost 0 bases and J lost 2, with 14 bases in between. Germline CDR1 is MGHRA and CDR2 is YSYEKL. The CDR3: CASSQERRLGPYEQYF. CDR3 DNA sequence: TGCGCCAGCAGCCAAGAACGGAGGCTAGGGCCCTACGAGCAGTACTTC.

This clonotype was seen a few times. This chain joins TRBV2 and TRBJ2-5; 7 bases are a match to TRBD2. The CDR3 has 15 residues. Germline assignment: CDR1 SNHLY and CDR2 FYNNEI. V gave up 4 bases and J gave up 1 base; unmatched junction bases: 6. This chain's CDR3 is CASSGISGAQETQYF. CDR3 DNA: TGTGCCAGCAGTGGCATAAGCGGGGCCCAAGAGACCCAGTACTTC.

The sample holds a few counts of this clonotype. The chain has TRBV7-3 and TRBJ1-1, with no clear D. The CDR3 extends over 13 amino acids. Per the germline V gene, CDR1 is SGHTA and CDR2 is FQGTGA. Between the trimmed V and J ends, which lost 2 bases and 5 bases, there was a span of 9 bases. The CDR3: CASSLDGGTEAFF. The CDR3 nucleotides are TGTGCCAGCAGCTTAGACGGTGGGACTGAAGCTTTCTTT.

As for this clonotype: One end of the junction does not line up with germline, which may come from a read error. The chain carries TRBV7-9 and TRBJ2-1, with 9 nucleotides matching TRBD1. In germline, CDR1 is SEHNR, CDR2 FQNEAQ (reference sequence). The CDR3 consists of 16 residues. The CDR3 loop is CASRPWEQGAGNEQLF. The DNA for the CDR3 is TGTGCCAGCAGACCGTGGGAACAGGGGGCCGGCAATGAGCAGTTATTC.

This chain links TRBV13 with TRBJ2-3, with TRBD1 matching over 9 bases. The CDR3 length is 16 residues. The V and J ends lost 2 bases and 0 bases, in that order; junction bases with no gene match: 3. Germline values: CDR1 PRHDT, CDR2 FYEKMQ (reference sequence). CDR3 amino acids: CASSLTGTGSTDTQYF. CDR3 DNA: TGTGCCAGCAGCTTAACCGGGACAGGGAGCACAGATACGCAGTATTTT.

Concerning this clonotype itself: A read error may be the cause here, since a much bigger clone is one base away. The genes are TRBV7-9 and TRBJ2-7; 10 bases align to TRBD2. The trim removed 7 bases at V and 4 bases at J, leaving 10 bases unmatched. Germline V gene sequence: CDR1 SEHNR, CDR2 FQNEAQ (reference sequence). This CDR3 region has 15 residues. For the CDR3, the DNA is TGTGCCAGCAACTCGACTAGCGGGTCCAGGTACGAGCAGTACTTC. It encodes CASNSTSGSRYEQYF.

This clonotype was found many times. This sequence joins TRBV7-2 and TRBJ2-5; TRBD2 might be the D (5 bases). Germline V gene lookup returns CDR1 SGHTA and CDR2 FQGNSA. CDR3 length: 19 amino acids. Deletions cut 2 bases from V and 7 bases from J, with 29 bases between. CDR3 nucleotides: TGTGCCAGCAGCTTAATTATCGGTACGGAGTGGGAGCGGCGTGGGACCCAGTACTTC. The encoded protein is CASSLIIGTEWERRGTQYF.

The J gene is TRBJ2-2, the V gene TRBV24-1; TRBD1 matches 7 bases. The CDR3 loop spans 15 amino acids. From germline, CDR1 is KGHDR and CDR2 SFDVKD. The trim removed 3 bases at V and 6 bases at J, leaving 6 bases unmatched. The CDR3 DNA is TGTGCCACCAGTGATCCCACAGGGGCGGCCGGGGAGCTGTTTTTT. This encodes CATSDPTGAAGELFF.

The CDR3 reads CSGEEWDTQYF. In DNA, the CDR3 is TGCAGCGGTGAGGAGTGGGATACGCAGTATTTT. V is TRBV29-1 and J is TRBJ2-3; D call uncertain. There are 11 residues in the CDR3. Germline V lookup: CDR1 SQVTM, CDR2 ANQGSEA. V shed 7 bases and J shed 6 bases, with 11 bases lying between them.

This chain uses TRBV19 with TRBJ2-5, with 8 bases identical to TRBD2. CDR3 length: 14 amino acids. The V gene end was trimmed by 5 bases and the J gene end by 3 bases; junction bases not matched to a gene: 5. CDR1 LNHDA and CDR2 SQIVND come from the germline V gene (reference sequence). This CDR3 reads CASSGLAGKETQYF. The CDR3 bases are TGTGCCAGTAGTGGGTTAGCGGGGAAAGAGACCCAGTACTTC.

The V and J genes are TRBV5-4 and TRBJ2-1; no firm D call. V lost 4 bases and J 0 bases, leaving 11 bases between the germline ends. The CDR3 is 15 residues long. The germline CDR1 and CDR2 sequences are SGHNT and YYREEE (reference sequence). The CDR3 is CASSLGQSSYNEQFF. For the CDR3, the DNA is TGTGCCAGCAGCCTAGGCCAGAGCTCCTACAATGAGCAGTTCTTC.

In this sample, this clonotype turned up many times. The CDR3 DNA follows: TGTGCTAGTGGTCCCACTGAAGCGGTGGCCACCGGGGAGCTGTTTTTT. Amino acids: CASGPTEAVATGELFF. This chain links TRBV12-5 with TRBJ2-2; D is perhaps TRBD2 (5 bases). Germline V gene sequence: CDR1 LGHNT, CDR2 FRNRAP. With 5 bases removed from V and 4 bases from J, the gap between germline ends came to 17 bases. The CDR3 spans 16 residues.

This clonotype turned up a few times. The rearrangement uses TRBV18 and TRBJ1-1, with D unresolved. This CDR3 has 13 residues. V was trimmed by 0 bases and J by 1 base, leaving 3 bases between them. CDR1 is KGHSH, CDR2 LQKENI, per germline. The CDR3 nucleotides read TGTGCCAGCTCACCACCACCGAACACTGAAGCTTTCTTT. As protein: CASSPPPNTEAFF.

This chain links TRBV19 with TRBJ2-7, with TRBD2 matching 10 bases. From germline, CDR1 is LNHDA and CDR2 SQIVND (reference sequence). The trim removed 6 bases at V and 2 bases at J, leaving 4 bases unmatched. The CDR3 is 14 residues long. DNA for the CDR3: TGTGCCAGTAGCCCGGGACTAGCGCCCTACGAGCAGTACGTC. As protein: CASSPGLAPYEQYV.

The chain is built from TRBV11-3 and TRBJ2-1; 10 nucleotides align to TRBD2. This CDR3 has 16 residues. Germline values: CDR1 SGHNT, CDR2 YENEEA. V trimming: 1 base; J trimming: 3 bases; junction bases outside the gene matches: 3. CDR3 nucleotide sequence: TGTGCCAGCAGCTTAGGACGGACTAGCGGCTACAATGAGCAGTTCTTC. Translated: CASSLGRTSGYNEQFF.

This clonotype has a handful of counts. The chain recombines TRBV6-2 or TRBV6-3 with TRBJ2-1; 9 positions match TRBD2. The CDR3 runs to 15 residues. The V gene end was trimmed by 7 bases and the J gene end by 3 bases; junction bases not matched to a gene: 7. In germline, CDR1 is MNHEY, CDR2 SVGEGT. DNA of the CDR3: TGTGCCAGCACCTTTAGCGGGGGACTCTACAATGAGCAGTTCTTC. This translates into CASTFSGGLYNEQFF.

The CDR3 nucleotides are TGTGCCAGCAGCTTGGAAGGGGTGGATCAGCCCCAGCATTTT. It encodes CASSLEGVDQPQHF. The chain carries TRBV5-4 and TRBJ1-5, with D maybe TRBD1 (5 bases). In germline, CDR1 is SGHNT, CDR2 YYREEE (reference sequence). This CDR3 has 14 amino acids. V was trimmed by 0 bases and J by 5 bases, leaving 9 bases between them.

This clonotype was observed a handful of times. The J gene is TRBJ2-1, the V gene TRBV7-9, with D hard to call. The CDR3 totals 14 residues. Deletions cut 3 bases from V and 2 bases from J, with 8 bases between. Germline CDR1 reads SEHNR; CDR2 reads FQNEAQ (reference sequence). This CDR3 reads CASSFPRPYNEQFF. The CDR3 DNA sequence: TGTGCCAGCAGCTTTCCTCGACCCTACAATGAGCAGTTCTTC.

This clonotype has at least ten counts. This chain connects TRBV7-6 to TRBJ2-1; no reliable D call. This CDR3 spans 15 amino acids. Germline V gene lookup returns CDR1 SGHVS and CDR2 FNYEAQ. V was trimmed by 4 bases and J by 6 bases, leaving 16 bases between them. The DNA for the CDR3 is TGTGCCAGCAGCTCCTTGGTCACCTCTAGCAATGAGCAGTTCTTC. Translating it yields CASSSLVTSSNEQFF.

This chain connects TRBV7-8 to TRBJ1-5; a weak D match, TRBD1 (5 bases). The germline V and J ends were trimmed by 5 bases and 4 bases, with 15 bases remaining between them. Germline V gene data show CDR1 as SGHVS and CDR2 as FQNEAQ. This CDR3 region has 15 residues. The CDR3 DNA reads TGTGCCAGCAGCGCCGGTACAGGACCTAATCAGCCCCAGCATTTT. The encoded protein is CASSAGTGPNQPQHF.

The V call is TRBV6-2 or TRBV6-3, the J call TRBJ2-1, with D maybe TRBD2 (6 bases). CDR3 length: 12 amino acids. Deletions cut 5 bases from V and 6 bases from J, with 8 bases between. Germline V gene data show CDR1 as MNHEY and CDR2 as SVGEGT. This CDR3 reads CASSPTSNEQFF. In DNA form, the CDR3 reads TGTGCCAGCAGTCCGACTAGCAATGAGCAGTTCTTC.

This clonotype has at least ten counts. The V call is TRBV4-3, the J call TRBJ2-1; D is perhaps TRBD2 (6 bases). In germline, CDR1 is LGHNA, CDR2 YSLEER. CDR3 length equals 17 residues. V was trimmed by 1 base and J by 6 bases, leaving 19 bases between them. The CDR3 sequence: CASSQGRTTLSPNEQFF. CDR3 bases: TGCGCCAGCAGCCAAGGCCGGACTACCTTATCTCCCAATGAGCAGTTCTTC.

This chain connects TRBV20-1 to TRBJ2-1; tentative D call: TRBD2 (6 bases). The V end was cut by 3 bases, the J end by 12 bases, with 36 bases between. CDR3 length: 19 amino acids. Germline CDR1 reads DFQATT; CDR2 reads SNEGSKA (reference sequence). The DNA for the CDR3 is TGCAGTGCTAGTCCAGGCACCGAGGAGGCTAGCGCCCAAAAAATCCGGCAGTTCTTC. Translated, it gives CSASPGTEEASAQKIRQFF.

The V call is TRBV5-6, the J call TRBJ2-1, with no clear D. This CDR3 region has 15 residues. With 4 bases removed from V and 6 bases from J, the gap between germline ends came to 17 bases. Germline V gene data show CDR1 as SGHDT and CDR2 as YYEEEE. In DNA form, the CDR3 reads TGTGCCAGCAGCCCGGTCGATTATAAAGCCAATGAGCAGTTCTTC. Protein product: CASSPVDYKANEQFF. The full variable domain, rest sourced from reference TRBV5-6 and TRBJ2-1, is DAGVTQSPTHLIKTRGQQVTLRCSPKSGHDTVSWYQQALGQGPQFIFQYYEEEERQRGNFPDRFSGHQFPNYSSELNVNALLLGDSALYLCASSPVDYKANEQFFGPGTRLTVL.

The chain carries TRBV27 and TRBJ2-7; unclear D gene. Germline CDR1 and CDR2: MNHEY and SMNVEV (reference sequence). V shed 2 bases and J shed 3 bases, with 8 bases lying between them. The CDR3 is 13 amino acids. CDR3 nucleotides: TGTGCCAGCAGTTTAAACTCGGTCTACGAGCAGTACTTC. The encoded protein is CASSLNSVYEQYF.

This chain joins TRBV12-3 or TRBV12-4 and TRBJ2-7; tentatively, D is TRBD1 or TRBD2 (5 bases each). Trimming shortened V by 6 bases and J by 3 bases, and 15 bases separated the two germline ends. The CDR3 is 14 amino acids. DNA of the CDR3: TGTGCCAGCAGCCTTAGGGGTGGAGGCTACGAGCAGTACTTC. Translation gives CASSLRGGGYEQYF.

V gene TRBV7-2 combines with J gene TRBJ2-6; TRBD1 agrees at 12 bases. The CDR3 sequence is 18 residues long. CDR1 and CDR2 from the germline V gene are SGHTA and FQGNSA. Unmatched junction bases numbered 6, after V lost 5 bases and J lost 1 base. DNA of the CDR3: TGTGCCAGCAGCACTTCGGGACAGGGGGCTTCTGGGGCCAACGTCCTGACTTTC. It codes for CASSTSGQGASGANVLTF. Filled out from reference TRBV7-2 and TRBJ2-6, the complete variable domain reads GAGVSQSPSNKVTEKGKDVELRCDPISGHTALYWYRQSLGQGLEFLIYFQGNSAPDKSGLPSDRFSAERTGGSVSTLTIQRTQQEDSAVYLCASSTSGQGASGANVLTFGAGSRLTVL.

This clonotype was seen repeatedly, ten times or more. The chain carries TRBV27 and TRBJ1-5; 8 bases map to TRBD1. The germline gives CDR1 MNHEY, CDR2 SMNVEV (reference sequence). This CDR3 contains 14 residues. V lost 7 bases to trimming and J lost 5 bases; unmatched junction nucleotides: 7. The CDR3 DNA reads TGTGCCAGCAAAATGGACAGGGCGTATCAGCCCCAGCATTTT. Its protein is CASKMDRAYQPQHF.